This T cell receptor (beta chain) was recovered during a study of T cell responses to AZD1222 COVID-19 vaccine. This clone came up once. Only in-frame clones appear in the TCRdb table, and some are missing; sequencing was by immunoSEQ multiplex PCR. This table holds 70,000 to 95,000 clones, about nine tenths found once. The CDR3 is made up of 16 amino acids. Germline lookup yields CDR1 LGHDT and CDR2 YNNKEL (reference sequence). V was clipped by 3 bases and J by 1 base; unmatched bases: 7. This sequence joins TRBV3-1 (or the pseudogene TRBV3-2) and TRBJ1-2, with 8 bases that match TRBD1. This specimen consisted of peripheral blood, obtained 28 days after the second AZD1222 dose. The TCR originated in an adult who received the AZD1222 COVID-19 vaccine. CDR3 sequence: CASSHSDRGNNYGYTF. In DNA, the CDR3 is TGTGCCAGCAGCCACTCAGACAGGGGCAATAACTATGGCTACACCTTC.